This entry features one T cell receptor beta chain sequence. Its target is not known. Germline values: CDR1 SEHNR, CDR2 FQNEAQ (reference sequence). This CDR3 comprises 15 residues. V shed 1 base, J shed 2 bases, and the junction held 4 bases outside the gene matches. This entry belongs to a study of cytomegalovirus exposure and HLA in healthy donors. General study results and limits: Associated with cytomegalovirus, according to the listing, were some 180 TCR beta chains.

60 Vbeta and 13 Jbeta primers were used in PCR. Profiled with immunoSEQ multiplex PCR; TCRdb holds only in-frame clones, not every one. The data show about 94,000 clones, approximately 71% seen once. Sequenced: PBMCs. The genes are TRBV7-9 and TRBJ2-7; 8 bases align to TRBD2. The receptor comes from a man aged 30-40 years in good health and CMV-seronegative. The CDR3 loop reads CASSLVGTSTYEQYF. DNA for the CDR3: TGTGCCAGCAGCTTAGTGGGGACTAGTACCTACGAGCAGTACTTC.